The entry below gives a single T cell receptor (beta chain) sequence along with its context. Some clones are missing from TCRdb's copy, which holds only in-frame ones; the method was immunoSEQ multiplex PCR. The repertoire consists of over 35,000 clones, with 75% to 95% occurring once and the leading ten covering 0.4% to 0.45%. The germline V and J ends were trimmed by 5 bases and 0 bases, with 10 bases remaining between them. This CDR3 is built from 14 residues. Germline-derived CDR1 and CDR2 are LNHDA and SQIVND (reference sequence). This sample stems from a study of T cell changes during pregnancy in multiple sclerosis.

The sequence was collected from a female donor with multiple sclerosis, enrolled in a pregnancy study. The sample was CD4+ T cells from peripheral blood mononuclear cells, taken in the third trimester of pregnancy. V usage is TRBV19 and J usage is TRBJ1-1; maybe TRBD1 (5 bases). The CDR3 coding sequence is TGTGCCAGTAGTCCCCGGGACTTGAACACTGAAGCTTTCTTT. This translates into CASSPRDLNTEAFF.